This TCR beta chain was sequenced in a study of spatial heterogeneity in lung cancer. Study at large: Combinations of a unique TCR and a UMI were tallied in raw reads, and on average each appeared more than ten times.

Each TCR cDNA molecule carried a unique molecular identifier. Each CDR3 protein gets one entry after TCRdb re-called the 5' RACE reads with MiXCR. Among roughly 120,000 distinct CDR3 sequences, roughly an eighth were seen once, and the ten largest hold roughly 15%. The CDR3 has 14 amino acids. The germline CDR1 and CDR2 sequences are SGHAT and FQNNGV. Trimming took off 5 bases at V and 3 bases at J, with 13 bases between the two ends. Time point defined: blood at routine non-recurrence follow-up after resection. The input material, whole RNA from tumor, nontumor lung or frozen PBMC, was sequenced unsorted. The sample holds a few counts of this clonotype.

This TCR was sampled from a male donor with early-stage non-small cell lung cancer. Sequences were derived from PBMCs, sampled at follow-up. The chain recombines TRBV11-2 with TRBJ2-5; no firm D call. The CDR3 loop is CASSPRTEKETQYF. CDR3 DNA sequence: TGTGCCAGCAGCCCCCGGACGGAGAAAGAGACCCAGTACTTC.